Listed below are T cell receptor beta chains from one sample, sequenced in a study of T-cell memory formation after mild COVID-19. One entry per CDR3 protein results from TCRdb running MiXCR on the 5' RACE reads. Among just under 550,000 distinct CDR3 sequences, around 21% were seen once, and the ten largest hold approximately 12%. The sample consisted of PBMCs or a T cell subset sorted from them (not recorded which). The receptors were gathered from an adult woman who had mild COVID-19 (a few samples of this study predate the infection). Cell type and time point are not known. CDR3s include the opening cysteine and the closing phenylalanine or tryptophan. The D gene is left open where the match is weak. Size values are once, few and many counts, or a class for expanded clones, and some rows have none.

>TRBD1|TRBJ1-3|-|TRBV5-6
CASSTTTGTTSGNTIYF
TGTGCCAGCAGCACAACGACAGGGACCACCTCTGGAAACACCATATATTTT
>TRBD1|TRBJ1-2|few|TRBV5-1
CASSLQTGDVRGYGYTF
TGCGCCAGCAGCTTGCAAACAGGGGACGTTCGGGGCTATGGCTACACCTTC
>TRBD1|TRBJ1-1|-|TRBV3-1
CASSPGTDMNTEAFF
TGTGCCAGCAGCCCCGGGACAGACATGAACACTGAAGCTTTCTTT
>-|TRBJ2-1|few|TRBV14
CASSRGMARSNEQFF
TGTGCCAGCAGCCGGGGTATGGCTAGAAGCAATGAGCAGTTCTTC
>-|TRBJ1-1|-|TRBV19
CASRLRGATEAFF
TGTGCCAGTAGACTGCGGGGGGCCACTGAAGCTTTCTTT
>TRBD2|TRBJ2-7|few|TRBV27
CASSFSGGRPYEQYF
TGTGCCAGCAGTTTCTCGGGCGGGAGGCCCTACGAGCAGTACTTC
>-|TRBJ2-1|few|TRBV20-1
CSASPTRLLNNEQFF
TGCAGTGCTAGCCCGACTAGGTTACTCAACAATGAGCAGTTCTTC
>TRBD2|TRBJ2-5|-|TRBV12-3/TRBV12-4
CASSPGTSGGAARTQYF
TGTGCCAGCAGCCCCGGGACTAGCGGGGGGGCCGCCAGGACCCAGTACTTC
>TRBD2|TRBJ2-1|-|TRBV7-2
CASSLDSGNDEQFF
TGTGCCAGCAGCTTGGATAGCGGGAATGATGAGCAGTTCTTC
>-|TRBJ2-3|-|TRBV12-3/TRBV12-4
CASSYTGGHTDTQYF
TGTGCCAGCAGTTACACCGGGGGCCACACAGATACGCAGTATTTT
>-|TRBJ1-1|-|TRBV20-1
CSARDMEYSTEAFF
TGCAGTGCTAGAGATATGGAATACTCCACTGAAGCTTTCTTT
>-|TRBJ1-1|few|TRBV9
CATTMLGTSNTEAFF
TGTGCCACCACGATGTTGGGTACTTCGAACACTGAAGCTTTCTTT
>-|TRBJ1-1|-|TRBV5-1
CASSLAAGYMNTEAFF
TGCGCCAGCAGCTTGGCCGCGGGGTACATGAACACTGAAGCTTTCTTT
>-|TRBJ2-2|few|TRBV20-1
CSAREVWQNTGELFF
TGCAGTGCTAGAGAGGTTTGGCAGAACACCGGGGAGCTGTTTTTT
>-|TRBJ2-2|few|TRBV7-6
CASSFQRGNTGELFF
TGTGCCAGCAGCTTCCAAAGAGGGAACACCGGGGAGCTGTTTTTT